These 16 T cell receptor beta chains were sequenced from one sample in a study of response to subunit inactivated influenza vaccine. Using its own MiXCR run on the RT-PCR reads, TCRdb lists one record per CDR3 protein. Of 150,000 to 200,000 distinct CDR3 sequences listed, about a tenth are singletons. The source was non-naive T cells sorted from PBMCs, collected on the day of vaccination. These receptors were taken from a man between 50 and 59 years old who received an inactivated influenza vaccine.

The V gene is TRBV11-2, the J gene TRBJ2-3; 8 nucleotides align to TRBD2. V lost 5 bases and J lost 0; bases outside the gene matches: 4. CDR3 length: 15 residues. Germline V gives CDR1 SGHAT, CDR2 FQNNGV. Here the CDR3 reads CASSQAGVSTDTQYF. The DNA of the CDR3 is TGTGCCAGCAGCCAAGCGGGGGTCAGCACAGATACGCAGTATTTT.

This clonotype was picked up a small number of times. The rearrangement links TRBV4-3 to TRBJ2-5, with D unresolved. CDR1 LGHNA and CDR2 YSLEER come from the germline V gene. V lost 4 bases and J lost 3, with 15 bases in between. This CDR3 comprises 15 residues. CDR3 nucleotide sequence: TGCGCCAGCAGCCGAAGGGTCGGTGTCGAAGAGACCCAGTACTTC. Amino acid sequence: CASSRRVGVEETQYF.

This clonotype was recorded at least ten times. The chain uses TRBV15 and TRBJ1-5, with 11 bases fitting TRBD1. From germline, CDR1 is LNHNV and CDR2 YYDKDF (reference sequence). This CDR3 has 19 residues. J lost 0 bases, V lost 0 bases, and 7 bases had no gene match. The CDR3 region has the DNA TGTGCCACCAGCAGAGATTCCCCGGGACAGGGGGATAGCAATCAGCCCCAGCATTTT. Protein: CATSRDSPGQGDSNQPQHF.

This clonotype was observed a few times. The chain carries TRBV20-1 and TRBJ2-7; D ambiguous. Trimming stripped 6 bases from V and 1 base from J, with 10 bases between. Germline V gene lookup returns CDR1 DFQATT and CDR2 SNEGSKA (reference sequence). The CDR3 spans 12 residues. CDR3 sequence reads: CSAPTISYEQYF. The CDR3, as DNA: TGCAGTGCACCGACGATTTCCTACGAGCAGTACTTC.

CDR3 in amino acids: CASSQVNPSYEQYF. The CDR3 DNA reads TGCGCCAGCAGCCAAGTAAATCCCTCCTACGAGCAGTACTTC. This chain joins TRBV4-3 and TRBJ2-7; D is unclear. V was cut by 1 base and J by 0 bases, with 7 bases left in between. The CDR3 runs to 14 residues. Germline V gene lookup returns CDR1 LGHNA and CDR2 YSLEER.

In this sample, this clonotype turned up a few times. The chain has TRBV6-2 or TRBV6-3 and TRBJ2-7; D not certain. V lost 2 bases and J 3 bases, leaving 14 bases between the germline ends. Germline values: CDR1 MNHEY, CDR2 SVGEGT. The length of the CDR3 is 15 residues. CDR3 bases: TGTGCCAGCAGTTACACCGGCGCGGACGACTACGAGCAGTACTTC. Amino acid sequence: CASSYTGADDYEQYF.

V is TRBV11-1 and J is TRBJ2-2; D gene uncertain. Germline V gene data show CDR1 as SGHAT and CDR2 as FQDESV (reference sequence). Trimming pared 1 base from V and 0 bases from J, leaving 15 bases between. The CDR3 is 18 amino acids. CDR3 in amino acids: CASSLVSLIFANTGELFF. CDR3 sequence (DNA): TGTGCCAGCAGCTTAGTGAGTTTAATCTTCGCGAACACCGGGGAGCTGTTTTTT.

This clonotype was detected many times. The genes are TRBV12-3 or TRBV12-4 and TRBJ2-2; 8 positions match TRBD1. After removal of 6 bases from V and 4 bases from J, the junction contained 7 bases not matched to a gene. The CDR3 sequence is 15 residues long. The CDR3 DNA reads TGTGCCAGCAGCCGCAGACAGGGGCTCACCGGGGAGCTGTTTTTT. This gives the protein CASSRRQGLTGELFF.

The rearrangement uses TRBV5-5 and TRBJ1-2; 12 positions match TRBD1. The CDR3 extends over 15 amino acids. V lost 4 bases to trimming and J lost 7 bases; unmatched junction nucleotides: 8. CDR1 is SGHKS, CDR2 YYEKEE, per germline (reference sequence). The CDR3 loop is CASSIGTGGAGGYTF. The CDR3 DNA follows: TGTGCCAGCAGCATAGGGACAGGGGGCGCGGGTGGCTACACCTTC.

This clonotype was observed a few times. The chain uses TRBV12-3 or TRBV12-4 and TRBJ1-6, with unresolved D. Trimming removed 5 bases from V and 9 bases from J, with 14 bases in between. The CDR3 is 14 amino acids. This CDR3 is CASSPYLGGSPLHF. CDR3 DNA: TGTGCCAGCAGTCCCTACCTGGGCGGTTCACCCCTCCACTTT.

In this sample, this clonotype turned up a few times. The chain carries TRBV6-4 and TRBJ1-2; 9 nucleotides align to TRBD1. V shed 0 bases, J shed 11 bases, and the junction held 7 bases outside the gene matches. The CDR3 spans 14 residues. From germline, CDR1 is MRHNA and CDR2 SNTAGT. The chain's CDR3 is CASSDSPGTGLYTF. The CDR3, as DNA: TGTGCCAGCAGTGACTCTCCCGGGACAGGGTTGTACACCTTC.

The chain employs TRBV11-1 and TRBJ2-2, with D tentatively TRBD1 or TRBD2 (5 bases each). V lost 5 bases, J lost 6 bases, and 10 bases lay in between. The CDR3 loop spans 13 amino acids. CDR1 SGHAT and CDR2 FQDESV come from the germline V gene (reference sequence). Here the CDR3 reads CASSVEGSGELFF. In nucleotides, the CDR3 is TGTGCCAGCAGCGTTGAGGGGTCCGGGGAGCTGTTTTTT.

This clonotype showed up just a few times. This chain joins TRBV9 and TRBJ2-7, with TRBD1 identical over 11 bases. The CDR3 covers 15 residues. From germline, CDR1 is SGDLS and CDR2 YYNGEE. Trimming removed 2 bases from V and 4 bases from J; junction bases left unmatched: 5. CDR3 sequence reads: CASSVGQGARYEQYF. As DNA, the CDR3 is TGTGCCAGCAGCGTTGGACAGGGGGCTCGGTACGAGCAGTACTTC.

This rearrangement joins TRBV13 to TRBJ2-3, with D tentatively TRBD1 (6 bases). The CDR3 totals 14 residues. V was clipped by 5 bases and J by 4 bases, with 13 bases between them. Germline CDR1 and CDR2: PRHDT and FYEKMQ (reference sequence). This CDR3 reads CASSNRDLADTQYF. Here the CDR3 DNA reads TGTGCCAGCAGCAACAGGGACCTCGCAGATACGCAGTATTTT.

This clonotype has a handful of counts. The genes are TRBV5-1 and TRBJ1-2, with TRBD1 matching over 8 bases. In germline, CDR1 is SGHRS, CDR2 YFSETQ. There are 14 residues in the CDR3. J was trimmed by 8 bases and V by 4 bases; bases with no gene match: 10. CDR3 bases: TGCGCCAGCAGCAGAGATCAGGGGGCCAACGGCTACACCTTC. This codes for CASSRDQGANGYTF.

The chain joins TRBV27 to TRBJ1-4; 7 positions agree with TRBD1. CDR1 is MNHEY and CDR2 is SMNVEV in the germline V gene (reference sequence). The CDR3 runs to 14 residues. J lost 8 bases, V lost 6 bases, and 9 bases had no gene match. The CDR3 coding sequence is TGTGCCAGCAGCAGCGACAGGGTAGGGGAAAAACTGTTTTTT. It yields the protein CASSSDRVGEKLFF.